The 19 T cell receptor beta chains below were found in one sample sequenced in a study of Graves' ophthalmopathy and Graves' hyperthyroidism. Transcripts of RNA were the source for amplifying TCR beta CDR3 regions. Second-round multiplex PCR followed a first-round RT-PCR using HTBI primers. Each CDR3 protein is one row after TCRdb ran MiXCR on the multiplex PCR reads. The table records a few hundred thousand distinct CDR3 sequences, 15% of them present only once. The sequenced sample was peripheral blood. The receptor source for this set is a woman younger than 30 with stable Graves' hyperthyroidism.

The chain has TRBV5-1 and TRBJ2-3, with D uncertain. The V end lost 4 bases, the J end lost 0 bases, and 12 bases lay between the germline ends. The length of the CDR3 is 15 residues. Germline V CDR1 and CDR2: SGHRS, YFSETQ. The CDR3 region has the DNA TGCGCCAGCAGCCTCATCCAGCGTAGCACAGATACGCAGTATTTT. Protein: CASSLIQRSTDTQYF.

This clonotype has more than one count but fewer than ten. The chain has TRBV18 and TRBJ2-7; 14 bases map to TRBD2. The germline V gene has CDR1 KGHSH and CDR2 LQKENI. With 2 bases clipped from V and 3 bases from J, the junction kept 3 bases outside the gene matches. The CDR3 length is 16 residues. CDR3 sequence: CASSPGLAGGYYEQYF. The CDR3 DNA reads TGTGCCAGCTCACCAGGACTAGCGGGGGGCTACTACGAGCAGTACTTC.

V is TRBV6-5 and J is TRBJ1-2; 7 bases are a match to TRBD1. Looked up from germline, CDR1 is MNHEY and CDR2 is SVGAGI. V shed 6 bases, J shed 2 bases, and the junction held 9 bases outside the gene matches. This CDR3 has 15 amino acids. The CDR3 bases are TGTGCCAGCAGCTACCCTGGACAGGTGAACTATGGCTACACCTTC. Its translation: CASSYPGQVNYGYTF.

The sample holds many counts of this clonotype. The genes are TRBV12-5 and TRBJ2-5; D might be TRBD2 (6 bases). V was cut by 6 bases and J by 3 bases, with 17 bases left in between. Per germline, CDR1 LGHNT and CDR2 FRNRAP. The CDR3 extends over 15 amino acids. The CDR3 protein is CASGQGLPGEETQYF. The DNA of the CDR3 is TGTGCTAGTGGCCAGGGACTTCCGGGGGAAGAGACCCAGTACTTC. Looking up the rest from reference TRBV12-5 and TRBJ2-5 gives the full variable domain: DARVTQTPRHKVTEMGQEVTMRCQPILGHNTVFWYRQTMMQGLELLAYFRNRAPLDDSGMPKDRFSAEMPDATLATLKIQPSEPRDSAVYFCASGQGLPGEETQYFGPGTRLLVL.

Many counts were recorded for this clonotype. The J gene is TRBJ1-5, the V gene TRBV15; D possibly corresponds to TRBD1 (5 bases). CDR1 and CDR2 from the germline V gene are LNHNV and YYDKDF (reference sequence). The CDR3 sequence is 15 residues long. V dropped 0 bases and J dropped 6 bases, with 12 bases sitting between them. The CDR3 DNA reads as TGTGCCACCAGCAGAGATCGGGGCAGGGTTCAGCCCCAGCATTTT. Its translation is CATSRDRGRVQPQHF.

The chain employs TRBV11-2 and TRBJ1-1; tentative D call: TRBD1 (5 bases). Trimming removed 3 bases from V and 6 bases from J, with 11 bases in between. The length of the CDR3 is 13 residues. Germline assignment: CDR1 SGHAT and CDR2 FQNNGV. In DNA, the CDR3 is TGTGCCAGCAGCTTCGGGGCGTTGGCTGAAGCTTTCTTT. Residues: CASSFGALAEAFF.

A note on this clonotype: A single base separates this from a much larger clone, so it may be a read error. This chain uses TRBV10-2 with TRBJ1-2, with a tentative D call TRBD1 (6 bases). The CDR3 totals 14 residues. Trimming took 3 bases from V and 8 from J, leaving 16 bases between them. CDR1 is WSHSY, CDR2 SAAADI, per germline. The CDR3 spells CASSEGTGARGYTF. CDR3 coding DNA: TGCGCCAGCAGTGAAGGGACGGGGGCCCGGGGCTACACCTTC.

The chain joins TRBV7-6 to TRBJ2-2; D may be TRBD1 (6 bases). Germline lookup yields CDR1 SGHVS and CDR2 FNYEAQ. CDR3 length: 15 amino acids. The germline V and J ends were trimmed by 6 bases and 3 bases, with 14 bases remaining between them. In DNA, the CDR3 is TGTGCCAGCAGTTCAGGGGTGGGATACACCGGGGAGCTGTTTTTT. Translating gives CASSSGVGYTGELFF.

Many counts were recorded for this clonotype. This chain's CDR3 is CASSPGAVFSGNTIYF. The DNA of the CDR3 is TGTGCCAGCAGTCCAGGGGCGGTATTCTCTGGAAACACCATATATTTT. The chain uses TRBV12-3 or TRBV12-4 and TRBJ1-3; D might be TRBD1 (6 bases). This CDR3 has 16 amino acids. V gave up 5 bases and J gave up 0 bases, with 14 bases separating them.

The chain employs TRBV5-1 and TRBJ1-2; D is ambiguous. Trimming cost V 0 bases and J 3 bases, with 18 bases left between them. The CDR3 covers 17 residues. CDR1 and CDR2 (germline): SGHRS, YFSETQ. Written as DNA, the CDR3 is TGCGCCAGCAGCTTGGGACCTGGGGTGCGGTCGGACTATGGCTACACCTTC. Encoded protein: CASSLGPGVRSDYGYTF.

This clonotype was seen ten or more times. The chain couples TRBV6-2 or TRBV6-3 to TRBJ2-2; weak D call: TRBD1 (5 bases). The CDR3 spans 14 residues. V lost 4 bases and J 4 bases, leaving 10 bases between the germline ends. Germline CDR1 MNHEY, CDR2 SVGEGT. The CDR3 DNA reads as TGTGCCAGCAGTTTCGGACACGGCACCGGGGAGCTGTTTTTT. Protein product: CASSFGHGTGELFF.

The rearrangement links TRBV4-1 to TRBJ1-2; 9 bases fit TRBD1. From germline, CDR1 is MGHRA and CDR2 YSYEKL. The junction had 9 bases not matched to a gene; V was cut back by 3 bases and J by 7 bases. This CDR3 region has 15 residues. CDR3 region: CASSQPPDRGIGYTF. The CDR3 nucleotides read TGCGCCAGCAGCCAGCCTCCAGACAGGGGGATTGGCTACACCTTC.

The chain employs TRBV20-1 and TRBJ2-4; 7 bases fit TRBD2. This CDR3 spans 14 amino acids. The trim removed 6 bases at V and 0 bases at J, leaving 5 bases unmatched. The V gene's germline CDR1 is DFQATT and CDR2 SNEGSKA (reference sequence). The CDR3 DNA is TGCAGTGCCCCAGCGGGGTTAGCCAAAAACATTCAGTACTTC. Amino acid sequence: CSAPAGLAKNIQYF.

V and J are TRBV11-2 and TRBJ1-2, with TRBD1 identical over 7 bases. Trimming removed 4 bases from V and 4 bases from J; junction bases left unmatched: 12. CDR1 is SGHAT and CDR2 is FQNNGV in the germline V gene. This CDR3 has 16 residues. This chain's CDR3 is CASSSPGDRVGYGYTF. The CDR3 bases are TGTGCCAGCAGCTCGCCCGGCGACAGGGTGGGCTATGGCTACACCTTC.

This clonotype was detected many times. The genes are TRBV7-2 and TRBJ2-5; D is ambiguous. The V end lost 5 bases, the J end lost 2 bases, and 12 bases lay between the germline ends. The CDR3 spans 14 residues. Germline V gene sequence: CDR1 SGHTA, CDR2 FQGNSA. DNA for the CDR3: TGTGCCAGCAGCCGCGCCGCGGTACAAGAGACCCAGTACTTC. Translation gives CASSRAAVQETQYF.

This clonotype appeared many times. V gene TRBV20-1 combines with J gene TRBJ2-7, with 8 bases matching TRBD2. The CDR3 spans 15 residues. The V and J ends lost 3 bases and 1 base, in that order; junction bases with no gene match: 8. Germline assignment: CDR1 DFQATT and CDR2 SNEGSKA (reference sequence). Written as DNA, the CDR3 is TGCAGTGCTAGCGGGGGGGCCTTTGGGTCCTACGAGCAGTACTTC. This translates into CSASGGAFGSYEQYF.

The chain employs TRBV5-4 and TRBJ1-5; D remains ambiguous. Trimming pared 0 bases from V and 2 bases from J, leaving 27 bases between. From germline, CDR1 is SGHNT and CDR2 YYREEE (reference sequence). The CDR3 is made up of 21 amino acids. For the CDR3, the DNA is TGTGCCAGCAGCTTGGTTGTGGGCGGGCCCGAGCGGGCGGATGGCAATCAGCCCCAGCATTTT. Translation: CASSLVVGGPERADGNQPQHF.

This clonotype showed up many times. J is TRBJ1-6 and V is TRBV4-2; 7 nucleotides match TRBD1. Unmatched junction bases numbered 5, after V lost 2 bases and J lost 7 bases. The length of the CDR3 is 15 residues. Per germline, CDR1 LGHNA and CDR2 YNFKEQ. The CDR3: CASSQPGQQNSPLHF. CDR3 DNA: TGTGCCAGCAGCCAACCGGGACAGCAGAATTCACCCCTCCACTTT.

This clonotype was seen at least ten times. V usage is TRBV6-5 and J usage is TRBJ1-1; the D gene is possibly TRBD1 (6 bases). This CDR3 region has 14 residues. V gave up 0 bases and J gave up 5 bases, with 10 bases separating them. From germline, CDR1 is MNHEY and CDR2 SVGAGI. CDR3 nucleotide sequence: TGTGCCAGCAGTTACTCGTCAGGGGAAACTGAAGCTTTCTTT. This encodes CASSYSSGETEAFF.